This TCR beta chain was sequenced in a study of CD8+CD57+ T cells in acquired aplastic anemia. Whole-study context: 3.2 ug was the average amount of DNA from sorted CD4+ and CD8+ cells.

This clonotype came up many times. Its target is not known. The CDR3 has 14 amino acids. Germline V gene sequence: CDR1 SGDLS, CDR2 YYNGEE. Trimming stripped 2 bases from V and 8 bases from J, with 16 bases between. Points from the study as a whole: About 29 shared CD8+ CDR3s appeared highly expressed within patients' immunodominant clones.

Genomic DNA acted as the template from which TCR beta VDJ combination and CDR3 sequence profiling were carried out. TCRdb fed the reads into MiXCR, producing one record per CDR3 protein. Seen here are 250,000 to 300,000 distinct CDR3 sequences, roughly three fifths observed once, and the top ten hold less than 10%. The sample taken for sequencing was sorted CD4+, CD8+, or CD8+CD57+ T cells (not recorded which) from PBMCs. The chain combines TRBV9 with TRBJ1-2; D might be TRBD1 (5 bases). This receptor was obtained from a human donor with severe aplastic anemia or a healthy control (not recorded which). CDR3: CASSVGGVEGGYTF. The CDR3 DNA follows: TGTGCCAGCAGCGTGGGAGGGGTAGAAGGAGGCTACACCTTC.